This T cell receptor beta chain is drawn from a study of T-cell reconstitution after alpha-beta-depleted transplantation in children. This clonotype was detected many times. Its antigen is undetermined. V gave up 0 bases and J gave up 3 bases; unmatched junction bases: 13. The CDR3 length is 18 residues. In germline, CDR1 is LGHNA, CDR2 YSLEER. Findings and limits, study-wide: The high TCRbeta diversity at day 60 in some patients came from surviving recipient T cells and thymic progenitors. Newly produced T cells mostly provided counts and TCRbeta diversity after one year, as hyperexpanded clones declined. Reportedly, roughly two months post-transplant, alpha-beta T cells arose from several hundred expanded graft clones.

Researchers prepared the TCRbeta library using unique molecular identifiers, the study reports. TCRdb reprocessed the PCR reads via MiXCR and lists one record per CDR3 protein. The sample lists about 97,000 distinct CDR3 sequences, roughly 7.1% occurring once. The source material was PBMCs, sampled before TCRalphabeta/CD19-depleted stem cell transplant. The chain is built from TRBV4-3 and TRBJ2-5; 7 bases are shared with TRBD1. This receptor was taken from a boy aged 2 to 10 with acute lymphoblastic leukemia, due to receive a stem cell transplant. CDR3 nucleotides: TGCGCCAGCAGCCAAGAACCCCCGGGACAGCCAGTGAAAGAGACCCAGTACTTC. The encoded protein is CASSQEPPGQPVKETQYF.